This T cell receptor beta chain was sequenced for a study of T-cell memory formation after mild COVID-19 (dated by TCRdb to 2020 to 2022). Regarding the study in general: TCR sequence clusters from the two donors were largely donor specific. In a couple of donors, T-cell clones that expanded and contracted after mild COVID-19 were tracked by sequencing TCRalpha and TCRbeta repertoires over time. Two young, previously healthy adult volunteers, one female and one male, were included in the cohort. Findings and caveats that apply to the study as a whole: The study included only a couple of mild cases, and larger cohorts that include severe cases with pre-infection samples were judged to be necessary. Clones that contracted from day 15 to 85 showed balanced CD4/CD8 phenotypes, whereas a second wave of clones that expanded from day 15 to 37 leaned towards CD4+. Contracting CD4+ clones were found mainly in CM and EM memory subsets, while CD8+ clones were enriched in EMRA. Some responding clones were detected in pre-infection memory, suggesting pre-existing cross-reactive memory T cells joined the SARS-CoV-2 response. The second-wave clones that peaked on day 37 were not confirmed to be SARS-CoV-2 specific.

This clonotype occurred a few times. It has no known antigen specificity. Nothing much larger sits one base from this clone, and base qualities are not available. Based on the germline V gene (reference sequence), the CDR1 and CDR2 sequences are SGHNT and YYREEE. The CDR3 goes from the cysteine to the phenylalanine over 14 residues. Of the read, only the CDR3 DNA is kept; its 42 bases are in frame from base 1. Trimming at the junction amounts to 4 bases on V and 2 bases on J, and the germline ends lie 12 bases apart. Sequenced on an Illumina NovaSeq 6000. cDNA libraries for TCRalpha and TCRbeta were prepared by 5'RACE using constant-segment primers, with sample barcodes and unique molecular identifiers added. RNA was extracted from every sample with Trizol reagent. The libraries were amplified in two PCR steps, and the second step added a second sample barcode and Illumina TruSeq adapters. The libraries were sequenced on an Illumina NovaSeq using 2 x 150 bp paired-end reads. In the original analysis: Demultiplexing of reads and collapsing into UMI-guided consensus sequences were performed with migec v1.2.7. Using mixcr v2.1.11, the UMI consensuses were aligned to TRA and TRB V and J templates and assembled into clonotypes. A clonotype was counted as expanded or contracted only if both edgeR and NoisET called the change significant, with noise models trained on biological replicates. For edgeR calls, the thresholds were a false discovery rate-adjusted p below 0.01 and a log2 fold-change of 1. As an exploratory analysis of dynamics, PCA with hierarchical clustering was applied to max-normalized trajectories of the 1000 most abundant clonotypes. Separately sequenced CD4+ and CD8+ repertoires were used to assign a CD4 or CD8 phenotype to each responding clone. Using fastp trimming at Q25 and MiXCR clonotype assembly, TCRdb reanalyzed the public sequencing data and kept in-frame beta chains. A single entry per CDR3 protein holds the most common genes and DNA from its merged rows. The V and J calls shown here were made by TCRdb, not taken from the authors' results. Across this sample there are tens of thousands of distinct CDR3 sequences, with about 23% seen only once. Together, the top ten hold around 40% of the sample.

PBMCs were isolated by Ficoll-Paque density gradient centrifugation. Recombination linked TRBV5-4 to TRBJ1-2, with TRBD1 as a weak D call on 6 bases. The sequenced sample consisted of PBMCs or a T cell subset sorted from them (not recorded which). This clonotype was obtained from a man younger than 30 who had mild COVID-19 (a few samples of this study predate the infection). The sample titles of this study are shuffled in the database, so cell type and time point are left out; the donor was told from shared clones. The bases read TGTGCCAGCAGCCCGGGGACAACCAACTATGGCTACACCTTC. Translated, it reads CASSPGTTNYGYTF. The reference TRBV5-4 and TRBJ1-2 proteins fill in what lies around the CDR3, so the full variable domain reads ETGVTQSPTHLIKTRGQQVTLRCSSQSGHNTVSWYQQALGQGPQFIFQYYREEENGRGNFPPRFSGLQFPNYSSELNVNALELDDSALYLCASSPGTTNYGYTFGSGTRLTVV.